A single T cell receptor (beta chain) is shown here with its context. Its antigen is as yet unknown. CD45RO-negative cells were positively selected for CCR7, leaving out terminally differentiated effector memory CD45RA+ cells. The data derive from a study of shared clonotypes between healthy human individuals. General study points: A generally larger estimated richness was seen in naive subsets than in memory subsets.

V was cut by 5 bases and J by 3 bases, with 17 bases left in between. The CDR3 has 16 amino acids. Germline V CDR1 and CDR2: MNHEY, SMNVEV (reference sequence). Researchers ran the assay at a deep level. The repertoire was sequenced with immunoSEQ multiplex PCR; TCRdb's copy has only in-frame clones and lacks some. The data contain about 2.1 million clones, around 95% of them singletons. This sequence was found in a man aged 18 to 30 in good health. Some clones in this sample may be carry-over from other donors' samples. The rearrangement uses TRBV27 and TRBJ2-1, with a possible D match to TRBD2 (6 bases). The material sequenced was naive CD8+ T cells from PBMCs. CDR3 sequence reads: CASSLGPRDFYNEQFF. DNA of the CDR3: TGTGCCAGCAGTCTAGGGCCCCGGGACTTCTACAATGAGCAGTTCTTC.